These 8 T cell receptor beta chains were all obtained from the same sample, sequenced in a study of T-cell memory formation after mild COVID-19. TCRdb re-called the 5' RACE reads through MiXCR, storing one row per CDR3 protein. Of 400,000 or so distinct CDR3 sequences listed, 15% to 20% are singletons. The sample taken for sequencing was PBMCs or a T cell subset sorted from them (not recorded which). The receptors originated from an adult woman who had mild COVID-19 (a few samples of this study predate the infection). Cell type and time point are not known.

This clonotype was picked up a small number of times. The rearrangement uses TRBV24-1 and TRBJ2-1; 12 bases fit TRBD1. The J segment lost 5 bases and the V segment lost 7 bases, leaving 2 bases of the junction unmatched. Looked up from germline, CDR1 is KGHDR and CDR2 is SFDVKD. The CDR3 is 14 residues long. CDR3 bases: TGTGCCACCAGAGGGACAGGGGGCGACAATGAGCAGTTCTTC. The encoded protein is CATRGTGGDNEQFF.

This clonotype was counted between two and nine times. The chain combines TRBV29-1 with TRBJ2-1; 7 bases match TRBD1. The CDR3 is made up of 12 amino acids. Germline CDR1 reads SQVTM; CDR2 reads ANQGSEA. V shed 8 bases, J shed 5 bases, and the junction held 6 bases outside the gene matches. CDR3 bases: TGCAGCCCCACAGGGGTTCACAATGAGCAGTTCTTC. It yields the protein CSPTGVHNEQFF.

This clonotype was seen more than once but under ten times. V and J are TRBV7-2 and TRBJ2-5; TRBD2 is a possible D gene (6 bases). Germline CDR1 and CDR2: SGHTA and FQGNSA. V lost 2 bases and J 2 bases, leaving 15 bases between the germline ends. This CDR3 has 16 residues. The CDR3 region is CASSLSGLTNQETQYF. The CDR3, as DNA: TGTGCCAGCAGCTTATCCGGACTAACCAATCAAGAGACCCAGTACTTC.

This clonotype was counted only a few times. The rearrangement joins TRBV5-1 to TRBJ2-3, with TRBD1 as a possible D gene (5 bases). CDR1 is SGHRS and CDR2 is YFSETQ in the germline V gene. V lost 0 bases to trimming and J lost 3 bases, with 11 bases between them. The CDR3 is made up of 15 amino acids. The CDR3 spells CASSLAGKATDTQYF. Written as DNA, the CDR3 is TGCGCCAGCAGCTTGGCAGGGAAGGCAACAGATACGCAGTATTTT.

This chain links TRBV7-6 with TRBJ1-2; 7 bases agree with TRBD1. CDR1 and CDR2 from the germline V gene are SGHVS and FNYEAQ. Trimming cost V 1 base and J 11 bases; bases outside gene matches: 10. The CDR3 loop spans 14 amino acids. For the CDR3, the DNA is TGTGCCAGCAGCTTAGTGGCCGACAGGGAAGGGTACACCTTC. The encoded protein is CASSLVADREGYTF.

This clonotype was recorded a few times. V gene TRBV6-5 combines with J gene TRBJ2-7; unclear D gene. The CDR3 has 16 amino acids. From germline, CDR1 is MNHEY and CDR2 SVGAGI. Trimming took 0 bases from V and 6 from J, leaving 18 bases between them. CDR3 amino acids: CASSYSIKPGPAEQYF. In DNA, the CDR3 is TGTGCCAGCAGTTACTCCATTAAACCCGGCCCAGCCGAGCAGTACTTC.

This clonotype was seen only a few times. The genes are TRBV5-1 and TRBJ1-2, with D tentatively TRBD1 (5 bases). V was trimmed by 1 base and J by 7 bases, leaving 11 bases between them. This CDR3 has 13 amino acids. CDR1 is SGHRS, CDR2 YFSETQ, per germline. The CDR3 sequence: CASSLNAGPGYTF. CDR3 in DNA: TGCGCCAGCAGCTTGAATGCAGGGCCTGGCTACACCTTC.

The CDR3 protein is CASSQVVSGNYGYTF. The CDR3 DNA reads TGTGCCAGCAGCCAAGTAGTCTCAGGGAACTATGGCTACACCTTC. J is TRBJ1-2 and V is TRBV3-1, with a tentative D call TRBD1 (5 bases). This CDR3 region has 15 residues. The V gene lost 1 base and the J gene lost 2 bases, with 11 bases spanning the gap. From germline, CDR1 is LGHDT and CDR2 YNNKEL (reference sequence).